This T cell receptor beta chain was recovered during a study of blood T cell repertoires in COVID-19. This clone was recorded once. V lost 1 base and J lost 5, with 11 bases in between. Per the germline V gene, CDR1 is WNHNN and CDR2 is SYGVQD (reference sequence). This CDR3 is built from 14 residues. Assay used: immunoSEQ multiplex PCR; TCRdb lists only in-frame clones, some missing. The table has 190,000 or so clones, around 90% seen once. What was sequenced was PBMCs or T cells enriched from blood (not recorded which). The chain combines TRBV10-1 with TRBJ1-1, with a possible D match to TRBD1 (5 bases). This sequence originates from a man aged 18 to 35 with acute COVID-19. The CDR3 DNA is TGCGCCAGCAGTGAGTATAGGGGAAGGACTGAAGCTTTCTTT. As protein: CASSEYRGRTEAFF.